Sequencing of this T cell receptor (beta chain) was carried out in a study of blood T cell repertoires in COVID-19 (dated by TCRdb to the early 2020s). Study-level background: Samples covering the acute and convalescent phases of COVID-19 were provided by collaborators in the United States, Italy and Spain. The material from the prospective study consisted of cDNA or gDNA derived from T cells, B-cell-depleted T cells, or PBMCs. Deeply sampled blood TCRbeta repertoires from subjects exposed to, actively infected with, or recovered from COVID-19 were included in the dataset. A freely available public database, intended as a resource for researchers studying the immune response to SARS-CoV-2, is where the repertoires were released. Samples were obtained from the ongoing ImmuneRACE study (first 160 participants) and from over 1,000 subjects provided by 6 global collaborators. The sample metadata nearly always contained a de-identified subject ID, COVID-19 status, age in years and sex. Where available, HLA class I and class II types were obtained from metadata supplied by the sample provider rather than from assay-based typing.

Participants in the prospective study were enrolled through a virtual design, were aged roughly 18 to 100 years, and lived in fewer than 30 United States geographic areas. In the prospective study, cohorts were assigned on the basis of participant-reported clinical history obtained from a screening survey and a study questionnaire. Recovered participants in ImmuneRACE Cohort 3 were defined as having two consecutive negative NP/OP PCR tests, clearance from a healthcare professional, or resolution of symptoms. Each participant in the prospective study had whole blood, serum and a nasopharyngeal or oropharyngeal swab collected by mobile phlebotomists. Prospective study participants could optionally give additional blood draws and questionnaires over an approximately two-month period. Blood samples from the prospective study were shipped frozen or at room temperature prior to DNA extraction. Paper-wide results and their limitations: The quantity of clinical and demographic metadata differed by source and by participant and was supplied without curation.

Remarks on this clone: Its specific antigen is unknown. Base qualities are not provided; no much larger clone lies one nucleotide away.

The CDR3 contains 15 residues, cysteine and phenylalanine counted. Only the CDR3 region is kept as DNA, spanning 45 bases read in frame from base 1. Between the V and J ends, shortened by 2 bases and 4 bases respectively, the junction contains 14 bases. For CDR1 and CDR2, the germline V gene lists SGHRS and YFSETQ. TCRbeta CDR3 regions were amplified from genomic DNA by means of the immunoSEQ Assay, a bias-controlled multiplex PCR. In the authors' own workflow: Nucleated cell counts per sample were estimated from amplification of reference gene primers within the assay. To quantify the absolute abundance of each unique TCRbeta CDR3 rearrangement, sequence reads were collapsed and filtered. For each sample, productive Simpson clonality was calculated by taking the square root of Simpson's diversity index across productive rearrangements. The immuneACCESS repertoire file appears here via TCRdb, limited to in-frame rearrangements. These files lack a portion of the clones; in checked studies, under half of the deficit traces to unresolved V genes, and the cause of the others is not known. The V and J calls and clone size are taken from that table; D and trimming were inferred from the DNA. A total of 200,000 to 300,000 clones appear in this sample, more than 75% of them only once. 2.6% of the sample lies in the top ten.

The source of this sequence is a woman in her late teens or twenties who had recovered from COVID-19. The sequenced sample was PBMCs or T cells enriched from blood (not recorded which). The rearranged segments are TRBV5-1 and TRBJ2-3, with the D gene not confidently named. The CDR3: CASSFLIPRADTQYF. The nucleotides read TGCGCCAGCAGCTTTTTGATCCCACGCGCAGATACGCAGTATTTT.